The entry that follows covers one T cell receptor beta chain sequence. Antigen unknown. RNA transcripts yielded amplified TCR beta CDR3 regions. Carried out on the TCR CDR3, a first-round RT-PCR used the HTBI primer set. Each CDR3 protein gets one entry after TCRdb re-called the multiplex PCR reads with MiXCR. This sample yields around 690,000 distinct CDR3 sequences, of which 17% are seen a single time; about a sixth belongs to the top ten. This specimen comes from a study of T cells in Graves' hyperthyroidism and ophthalmopathy. The study defined stable Graves' hyperthyroidism as no ophthalmopathy progression within 18 months. The CDR3 totals 13 residues. Germline-derived CDR1 and CDR2 are MNHEY and SMNVEV (reference sequence). The V gene lost 2 bases and the J gene lost 6 bases, with 10 bases spanning the gap. Study-wide results and limits: A model built on 13 V-J features separated ophthalmopathy from stable hyperthyroidism. It was a median around 6 months before onset that the model predicted ophthalmopathy.

V gene TRBV27 combines with J gene TRBJ1-2; D is undetermined. Sequenced input: blood. The receptor comes from a man in his fifties or sixties with Graves' hyperthyroidism. CDR3 loop: CASSLTGYNGYTF. Here the CDR3 DNA reads TGTGCCAGCAGTTTAACGGGTTACAATGGCTACACCTTC.